This is a list of T cell receptor beta chains from one sample in a study of blood T cell repertoires in COVID-19. Here immunoSEQ multiplex PCR was the method, and the copy in TCRdb shows in-frame clones only, minus some. The sample shows about 36,000 clones, 78% of them seen only once. The sample consisted of peripheral blood. The receptors originated from a man between 60 and 75 years old with acute or convalescent COVID-19. Each CDR3 is given with its conserved first and last residue.

v_gene: TRBV3-1/TRBV3-2
CDR3aa: CATGRGTGELFF

v_gene: TRBV18
CDR3aa: CASSPGPYEQYF

v_gene: TRBV7-2
CDR3aa: CASSPDSATTYEQYF

v_gene: TRBV7-9
CDR3aa: CASSLDWTAPFF

v_gene: TRBV5-4
CDR3aa: CASALAGPTDTQYF

v_gene: TRBV5-1
CDR3aa: CASSQQGLNEKLFF

v_gene: TRBV29-1
CDR3aa: CSVGRERNTEAFF

v_gene: TRBV18
CDR3aa: CASSRGRTDTQYF

v_gene: TRBV6-1
CDR3aa: CASSAIGLAGSTDTQYF

v_gene: TRBV10-3
CDR3aa: CAISSGTGGETGELFF

v_gene: TRBV5-1
CDR3aa: CASSLAGGGQEQFF

v_gene: TRBV15
CDR3aa: CATSRGSSDSEQFF

v_gene: TRBV6-5
CDR3aa: CASRLAGGYEQYF

v_gene: TRBV10-2
CDR3aa: CASSEVLSPQHF

v_gene: TRBV11-2
CDR3aa: CASSLRGTGGRNEQFF

v_gene: TRBV19
CDR3aa: CASSLSWTGHNYGYTF

v_gene: TRBV19
CDR3aa: CASSPDGAGIKQPTQYF

v_gene: TRBV6-5
CDR3aa: CASSRSWSEYEQYF

v_gene: TRBV5-1
CDR3aa: CASSLEASGSKTFF

v_gene: TRBV11-3
CDR3aa: CASSREGTSESHTDTQYF

v_gene: TRBV5-6
CDR3aa: CASSFSPSGAPFF

v_gene: TRBV23-1
CDR3aa: CASSPTLGRQGAAGELFF

v_gene: TRBV7-8
CDR3aa: CASSHPGQEETQYF

v_gene: TRBV14
CDR3aa: CASSQDFGDLAFF